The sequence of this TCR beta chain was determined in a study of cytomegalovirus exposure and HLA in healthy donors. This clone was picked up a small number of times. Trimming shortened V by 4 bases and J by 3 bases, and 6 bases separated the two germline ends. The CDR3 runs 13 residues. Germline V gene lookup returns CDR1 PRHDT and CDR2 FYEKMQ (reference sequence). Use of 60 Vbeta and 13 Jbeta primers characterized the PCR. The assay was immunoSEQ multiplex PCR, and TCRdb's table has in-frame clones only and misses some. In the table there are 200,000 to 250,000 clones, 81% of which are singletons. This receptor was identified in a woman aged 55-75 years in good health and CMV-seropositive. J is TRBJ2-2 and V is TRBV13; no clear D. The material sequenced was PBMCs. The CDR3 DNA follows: TGTGCCAGCAGCTCAGACTACACCGGGGAGCTGTTTTTT. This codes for CASSSDYTGELFF.